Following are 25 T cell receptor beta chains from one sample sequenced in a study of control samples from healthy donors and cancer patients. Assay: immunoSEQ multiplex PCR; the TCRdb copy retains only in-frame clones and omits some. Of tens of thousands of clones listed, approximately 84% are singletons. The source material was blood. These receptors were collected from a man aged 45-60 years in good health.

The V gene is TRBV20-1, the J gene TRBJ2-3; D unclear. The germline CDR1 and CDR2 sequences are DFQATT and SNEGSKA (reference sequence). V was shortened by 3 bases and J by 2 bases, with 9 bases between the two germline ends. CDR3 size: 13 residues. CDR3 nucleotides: TGCAGTGCTAGTCGCGCGGACACAGATACGCAGTATTTT. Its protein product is CSASRADTDTQYF.

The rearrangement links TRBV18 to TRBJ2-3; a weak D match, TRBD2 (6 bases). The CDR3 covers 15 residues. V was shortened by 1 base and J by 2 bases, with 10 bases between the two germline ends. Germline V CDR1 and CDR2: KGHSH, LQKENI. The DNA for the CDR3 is TGTGCCAGCTCACCACTTGGAGGGGCCACAGATACGCAGTATTTT. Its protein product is CASSPLGGATDTQYF.

This CDR3 reads CASSQGTGVYEQYF. The CDR3 DNA follows: TGCGCCAGCAGCCAAGGAACGGGGGTCTACGAGCAGTACTTC. V is TRBV4-3 and J is TRBJ2-7; maybe TRBD2 (6 bases). The V gene's germline CDR1 is LGHNA and CDR2 YSLEER. There are 14 residues in the CDR3. With 1 base removed from V and 3 bases from J, the gap between germline ends came to 10 bases.

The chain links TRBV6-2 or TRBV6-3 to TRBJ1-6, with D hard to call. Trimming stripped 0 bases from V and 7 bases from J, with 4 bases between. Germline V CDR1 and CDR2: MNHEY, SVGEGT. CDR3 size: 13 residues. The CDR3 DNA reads TGTGCCAGCAGTTACTCAGGGAATTCACCCCTCCACTTT. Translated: CASSYSGNSPLHF.

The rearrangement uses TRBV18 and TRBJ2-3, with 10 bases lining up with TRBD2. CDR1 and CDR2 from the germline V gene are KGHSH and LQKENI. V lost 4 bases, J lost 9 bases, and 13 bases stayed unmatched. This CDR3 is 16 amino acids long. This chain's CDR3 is CASSQASGSAQVTQYF. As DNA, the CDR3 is TGTGCCAGCTCACAAGCTAGCGGGAGTGCTCAGGTGACGCAGTATTTT. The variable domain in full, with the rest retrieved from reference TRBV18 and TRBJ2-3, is NAGVMQNPRHLVRRRGQEARLRCSPMKGHSHVYWYRQLPEEGLKFMVYLQKENIIDESGMPKERFSAEFPKEGPSILRIQQVVRGDSAAYFCASSQASGSAQVTQYFGPGTRLTVL.

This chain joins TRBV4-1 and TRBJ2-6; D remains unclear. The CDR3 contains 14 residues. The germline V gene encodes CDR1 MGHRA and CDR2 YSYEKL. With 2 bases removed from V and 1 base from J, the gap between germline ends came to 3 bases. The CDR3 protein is CASSQRSGANVLTF. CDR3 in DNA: TGCGCCAGCAGCCAAAGGTCTGGGGCCAACGTCCTGACTTTC.

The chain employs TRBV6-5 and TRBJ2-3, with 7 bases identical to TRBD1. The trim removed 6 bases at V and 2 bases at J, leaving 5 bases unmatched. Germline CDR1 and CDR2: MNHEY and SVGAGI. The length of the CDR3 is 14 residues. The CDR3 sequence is CASSPGGTTDTQYF. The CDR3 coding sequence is TGTGCCAGCAGCCCAGGGGGAACCACAGATACGCAGTATTTT.

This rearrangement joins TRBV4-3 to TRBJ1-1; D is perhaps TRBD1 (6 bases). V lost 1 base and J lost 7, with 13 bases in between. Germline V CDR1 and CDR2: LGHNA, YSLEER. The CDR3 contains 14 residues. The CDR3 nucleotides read TGCGCCAGCAGCCAAGGTGGGGGCGAAAGTGAAGCTTTCTTT. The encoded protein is CASSQGGGESEAFF.

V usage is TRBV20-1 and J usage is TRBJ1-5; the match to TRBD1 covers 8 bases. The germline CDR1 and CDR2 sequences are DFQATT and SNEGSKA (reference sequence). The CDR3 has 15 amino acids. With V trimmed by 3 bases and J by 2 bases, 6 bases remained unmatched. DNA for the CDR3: TGCAGTGCTAGTTCAGGGGGCTACGGCAATCAGCCCCAGCATTTT. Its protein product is CSASSGGYGNQPQHF.

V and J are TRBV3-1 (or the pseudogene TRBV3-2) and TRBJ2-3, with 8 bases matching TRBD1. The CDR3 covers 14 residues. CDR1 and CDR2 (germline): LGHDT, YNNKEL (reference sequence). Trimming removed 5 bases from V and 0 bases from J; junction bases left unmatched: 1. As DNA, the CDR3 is TGTGCCAGCAGCTACAGGGGGAGCACAGATACGCAGTATTTT. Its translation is CASSYRGSTDTQYF.

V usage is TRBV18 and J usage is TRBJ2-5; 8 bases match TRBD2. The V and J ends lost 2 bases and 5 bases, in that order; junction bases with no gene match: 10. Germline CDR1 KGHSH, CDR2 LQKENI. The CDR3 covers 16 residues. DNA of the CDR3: TGTGCCAGCTCACCAAACGGGAGGGAGTCCAGGGAGACCCAGTACTTC. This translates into CASSPNGRESRETQYF.

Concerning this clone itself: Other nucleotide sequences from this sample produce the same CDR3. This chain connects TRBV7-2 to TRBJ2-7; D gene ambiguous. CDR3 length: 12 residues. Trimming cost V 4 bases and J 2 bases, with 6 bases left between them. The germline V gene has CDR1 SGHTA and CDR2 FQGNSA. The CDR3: CASSSNPYEQYF. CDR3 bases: TGTGCCAGCAGCTCCAACCCCTACGAGCAGTACTTC.

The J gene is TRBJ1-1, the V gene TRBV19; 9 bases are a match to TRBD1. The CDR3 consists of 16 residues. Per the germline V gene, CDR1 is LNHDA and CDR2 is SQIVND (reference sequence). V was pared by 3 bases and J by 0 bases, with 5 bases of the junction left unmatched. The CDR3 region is CASSIATGGMNTEAFF. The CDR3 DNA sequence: TGTGCCAGTAGTATTGCGACAGGGGGTATGAACACTGAAGCTTTCTTT.

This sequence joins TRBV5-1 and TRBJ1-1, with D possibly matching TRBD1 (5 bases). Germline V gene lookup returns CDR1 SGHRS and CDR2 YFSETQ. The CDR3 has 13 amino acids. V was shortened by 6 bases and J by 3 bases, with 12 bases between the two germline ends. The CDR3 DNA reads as TGCGCCAGCAAGAGGGGATCGTACACTGAAGCTTTCTTT. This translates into CASKRGSYTEAFF.

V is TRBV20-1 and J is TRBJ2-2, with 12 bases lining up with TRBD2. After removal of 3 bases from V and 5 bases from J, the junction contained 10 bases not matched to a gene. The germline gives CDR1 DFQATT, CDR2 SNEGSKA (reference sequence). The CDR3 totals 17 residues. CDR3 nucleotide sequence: TGCAGTGCTAGTTTCCTAGCGGGAGGGATTAATACCGGGGAGCTGTTTTTT. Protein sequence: CSASFLAGGINTGELFF.

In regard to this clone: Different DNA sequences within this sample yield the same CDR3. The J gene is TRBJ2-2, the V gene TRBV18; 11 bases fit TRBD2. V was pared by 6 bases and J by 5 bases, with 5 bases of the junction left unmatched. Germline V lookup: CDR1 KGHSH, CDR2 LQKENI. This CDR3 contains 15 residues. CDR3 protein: CASSVTSGRTGELFF. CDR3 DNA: TGTGCCAGCTCCGTAACTAGCGGGAGAACCGGGGAGCTGTTTTTT. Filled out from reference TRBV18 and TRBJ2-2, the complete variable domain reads NAGVMQNPRHLVRRRGQEARLRCSPMKGHSHVYWYRQLPEEGLKFMVYLQKENIIDESGMPKERFSAEFPKEGPSILRIQQVVRGDSAAYFCASSVTSGRTGELFFGEGSRLTVL.

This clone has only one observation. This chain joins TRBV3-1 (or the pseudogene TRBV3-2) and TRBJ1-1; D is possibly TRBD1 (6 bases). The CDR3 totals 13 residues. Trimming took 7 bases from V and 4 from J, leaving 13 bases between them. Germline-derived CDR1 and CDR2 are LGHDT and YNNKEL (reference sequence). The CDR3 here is CASTLRGSTEAFF. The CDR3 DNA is TGTGCCAGCACTCTCAGGGGTAGCACTGAAGCTTTCTTT.

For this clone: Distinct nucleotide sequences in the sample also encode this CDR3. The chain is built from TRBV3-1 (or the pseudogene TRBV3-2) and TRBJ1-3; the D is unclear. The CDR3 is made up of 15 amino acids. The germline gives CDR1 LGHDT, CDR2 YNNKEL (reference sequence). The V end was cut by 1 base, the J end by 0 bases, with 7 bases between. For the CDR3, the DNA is TGTGCCAGCAGCCAAGTCCCGAGCTCTGGAAACACCATATATTTT. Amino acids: CASSQVPSSGNTIYF.

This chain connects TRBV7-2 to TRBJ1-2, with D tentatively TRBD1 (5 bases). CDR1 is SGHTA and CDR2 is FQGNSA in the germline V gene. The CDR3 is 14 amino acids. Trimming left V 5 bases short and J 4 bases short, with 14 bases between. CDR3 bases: TGTGCCAGCAGCCCGGGGCTTGAGGGCTATGGCTACACCTTC. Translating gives CASSPGLEGYGYTF.

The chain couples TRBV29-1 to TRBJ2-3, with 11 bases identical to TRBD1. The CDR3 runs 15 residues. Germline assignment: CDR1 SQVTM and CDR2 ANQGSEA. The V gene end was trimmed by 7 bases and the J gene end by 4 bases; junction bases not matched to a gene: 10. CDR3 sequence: CSARGGTGGPDTQYF. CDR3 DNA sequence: TGCAGCGCCCGAGGCGGGACAGGGGGTCCAGATACGCAGTATTTT.

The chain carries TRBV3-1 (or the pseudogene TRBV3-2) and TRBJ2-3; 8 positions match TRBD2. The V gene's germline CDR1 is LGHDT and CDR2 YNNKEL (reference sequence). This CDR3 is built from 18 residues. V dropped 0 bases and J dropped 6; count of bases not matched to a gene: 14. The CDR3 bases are TGTGCCAGCAGCCAAGAAATGGGGATGGCGGGGGGTGGGGATACGCAGTATTTT. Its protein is CASSQEMGMAGGGDTQYF.

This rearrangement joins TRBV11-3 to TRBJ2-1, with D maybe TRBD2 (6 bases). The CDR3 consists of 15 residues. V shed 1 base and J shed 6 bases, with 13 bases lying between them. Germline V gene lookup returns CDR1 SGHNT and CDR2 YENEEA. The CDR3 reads CASSLVPLAFNEQFF. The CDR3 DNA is TGTGCCAGCAGCTTAGTGCCTCTAGCGTTCAATGAGCAGTTCTTC.

CDR3 sequence (DNA): TGTGCCAGCAGCGTACGCTCGACCCTCTCTGGAAACACCATATATTTT. Its protein is CASSVRSTLSGNTIYF. V is TRBV9 and J is TRBJ1-3; no clear D gene. Germline V gene lookup returns CDR1 SGDLS and CDR2 YYNGEE. The CDR3 consists of 16 residues. The V end lost 1 base, the J end lost 0 bases, and 11 bases lay between the germline ends. The full variable domain, with the rest looked up from reference TRBV9 and TRBJ1-3, is DSGVTQTPKHLITATGQRVTLRCSPRSGDLSVYWYQQSLDQGLQFLIQYYNGEERAKGNILERFSAQQFPDLHSELNLSSLELGDSALYFCASSVRSTLSGNTIYFGEGSWLTVV.

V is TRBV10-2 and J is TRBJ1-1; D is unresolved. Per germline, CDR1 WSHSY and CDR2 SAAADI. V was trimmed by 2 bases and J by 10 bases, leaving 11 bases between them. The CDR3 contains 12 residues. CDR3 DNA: TGCGCCAGCAGTGAGAACTTCCCGTCAGCTTTCTTT. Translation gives CASSENFPSAFF.

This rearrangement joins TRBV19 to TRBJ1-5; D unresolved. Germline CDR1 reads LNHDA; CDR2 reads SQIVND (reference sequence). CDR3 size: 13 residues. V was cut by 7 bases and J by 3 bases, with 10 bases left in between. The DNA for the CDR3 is TGTGCCAGTATGCGGGGTCTCAATCAGCCCCAGCATTTT. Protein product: CASMRGLNQPQHF. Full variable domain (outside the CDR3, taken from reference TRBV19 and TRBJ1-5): DGGITQSPKYLFRKEGQNVTLSCEQNLNHDAMYWYRQDPGQGLRLIYYSQIVNDFQKGDIAEGYSVSREKKESFPLTVTSAQKNPTAFYLCASMRGLNQPQHFGDGTRLSIL.